This is a list of T cell receptor beta chains from one sample in a study of Tregs in tolerant kidney transplant recipients. TCRdb's copy holds only in-frame clones and misses some; the assay was immunoSEQ multiplex PCR. This sample has over 50,000 clones; over 75% occur once, and the top ten carry under 2.5%. The material was Tregs from blood, obtained before the transplant. Receptors originate from a human donor who received a combined kidney and bone marrow transplant. CDR3s include the opening cysteine and the closing phenylalanine or tryptophan.

V: TRBV20-1
CDR3: CSAGTGWTQYF

V: TRBV4-2
CDR3: CASSQDPANTEAFF

V: TRBV29-1
CDR3: CSVSLPNTEAFF

V: TRBV6-1
CDR3: CASSPTWGEQYF

V: TRBV5-1
CDR3: CASSWGGGAFKNEQFF

V: TRBV5-1
CDR3: CASSLAGVTDTQYF

V: TRBV4-1
CDR3: CASSQEGGVTEAFF

V: TRBV7-9
CDR3: CASSLVMETQYF

V: TRBV7-2
CDR3: CASSAKTSGTIYEQFF

V: TRBV12-5
CDR3: CASGPGGMALETQYF

V: TRBV4-2
CDR3: CASRFLGGPSTDTQYF

V: TRBV5-1
CDR3: CASSLTSLSSYNEQFF

V: TRBV18
CDR3: CASSYRVVDDEQYF

V: TRBV2
CDR3: CASSPGTGGTEAFF

V: TRBV6-6
CDR3: CASSPGLAGVTDTQYF

V: TRBV5-4
CDR3: CASSGNNEQFF

V: TRBV11-2
CDR3: CASSILTTMNTEAFF

V: TRBV27
CDR3: CASSPRGTGLLAKNIQYF

V: TRBV2
CDR3: CASTPQGQFKSYGYTF

V: TRBV9
CDR3: CASSVAALAKNTGELFF

V: TRBV11-2
CDR3: CASSLIFGGLGNTEAFF

V: TRBV5-6
CDR3: CASSLSGETQYF

V: TRBV4-2
CDR3: CASSQAASGGLNTGELFF

V: TRBV5-1
CDR3: CASSSGTDYGYTF

V: TRBV5-5
CDR3: CAGGTGDQQYF

V: TRBV25-1
CDR3: CASSGPLVGNEKLFF

V: TRBV7-2
CDR3: CASCSRDRGFDEQFF

V: TRBV7-6
CDR3: CASSLGTGGLTEAFF

V: TRBV10-2
CDR3: CASLDLFPSYNEQFF

V: TRBV19
CDR3: CASSMSLGAEYSNQPQHF

V: TRBV7-8
CDR3: CASSFLGADSNQPQHF

V: TRBV28
CDR3: CASSRQGTGANVLTF

V: TRBV10-2
CDR3: CASSENHRVNYGYTF

V: TRBV25-1
CDR3: CASAGGQGNEKLFF

V: TRBV7-2
CDR3: CASRLAGGTYEQYF

V: TRBV4-3
CDR3: CASSLEVNNEQFF

V: TRBV5-6
CDR3: CASSLARGRGRGYTF

V: TRBV6-6
CDR3: CASSQTRQGASYTF

V: TRBV5-6
CDR3: CASSARWAVTGELFF

V: TRBV11-2
CDR3: CASSLGGRDGYTF

V: TRBV11-2
CDR3: CASSLGSGILAFF

V: TRBV30
CDR3: CAWSVKGWSNQPQHF

V: TRBV9
CDR3: CASSVTSGTHEQFF

V: TRBV19
CDR3: CASSMLQGKSYEQYF

V: TRBV18
CDR3: CASSPLRGPRNEQFF

V: TRBV29-1
CDR3: CSVEKDRGYNEQFF

V: TRBV4-1
CDR3: CASSQDSGVGYNEQFF

V: TRBV5-1
CDR3: CASSVVEHEQYF

V: TRBV5-1
CDR3: CASSAGLASIEETQYF

V: TRBV5-1
CDR3: CASSPGYTRGPQHF

V: TRBV5-6
CDR3: CASSLQGGGEKLFF

V: TRBV10-3
CDR3: CAISESVLSGNTIYF

V: TRBV16
CDR3: CASSHRGVRTYEQYF

V: TRBV19
CDR3: CASSTGGTGNTIYF

V: TRBV4-1
CDR3: CASSQTPFGNTIYF

V: TRBV6-6
CDR3: CASSRTVLGSGGYTF

V: TRBV30
CDR3: CAWSDYGTGDYEQYF

V: TRBV30
CDR3: CAGTQGVLSGANVLTF